A selection of T cell receptor beta chains follows, all from one sample in a study of regulatory T cells in long-lasting Graves disease. From the multiplex PCR reads, TCRdb called clonotypes with MiXCR, one entry per CDR3 protein. This table has about 470,000 distinct CDR3 sequences, 20% appearing once. Sequencing was performed on peripheral blood mononuclear cells (PBMCs), taken when the disease was refractory, from a patient treated with antithyroid drugs. The source of these receptors is a female donor with Graves disease. The CDR3 runs from the conserved cysteine through the conserved F or W. The D gene is left open where the match is weak. Clone size is given for some rows only: seen once, a few or many times, or a class if the clone is expanded.

j_call clone_size v_call d_call cdr3_nt cdr3_aa
TRBJ2-4 many TRBV20-1 TRBD2 TGCAGTGCTAGGGCTAGCGGGTCAGCCAAAAACATTCAGTACTTC CSARASGSAKNIQYF
TRBJ1-2 NA TRBV5-6 NA TGTGCCAGCACCAGGACGGCAAACTATGGCTACACCTTC CASTRTANYGYTF
TRBJ1-3 few TRBV12-3/TRBV12-4 NA TGTGCCAGCAGGCAGGGTGTCTCTGGAAACACCATATATTTT CASRQGVSGNTIYF
TRBJ2-1 NA TRBV24-1 TRBD2 TGTGCCACCAGTGATACCGGGAGGACGTACAATGAGCAGTTCTTC CATSDTGRTYNEQFF
TRBJ1-1 many TRBV29-1 NA TGCAGCGTTGGCCTCTCCAGGTATGAAGCTTTCTTT CSVGLSRYEAFF
TRBJ2-7 NA TRBV13 TRBD2 TGTGCCAGCACCTTAGGGGCGGGGGACGGGGTGGACGAGCAGTACTTC CASTLGAGDGVDEQYF
TRBJ1-4 many TRBV6-5 TRBD1 TGTGCCAGCAGTTACTATTACGGACAGGGAGCTAATGAAAAACTGTTTTTT CASSYYYGQGANEKLFF
TRBJ1-1 many TRBV28 NA TGTGCCAGCAGTTTAAGCGCGCAGGGGACTGAAGCTTTCTTT CASSLSAQGTEAFF
TRBJ2-5 NA TRBV20-1 NA TGCAGTGCACGGGGCCCAGAGACCCAGTGCTTC CSARGPETQCF
TRBJ2-6 few TRBV7-8 TRBD1 TGTGCCAGCAGCTTAGCTCGAGGGACAGGGTACGCTGGGGCCAACGTCCTGACTTTC CASSLARGTGYAGANVLTF
TRBJ2-1 NA TRBV10-3 TRBD2 TGTGCCACTATGATTAAGCGGGGGCCTTACAATGAGCAGTTCTTC CATMIKRGPYNEQFF
TRBJ2-1 NA TRBV20-1 TRBD2 TGCAGTGCCAAAGATCTAGCGGGTGGCAATGAGCAGTTCTTC CSAKDLAGGNEQFF
TRBJ2-3 NA TRBV6-5 NA TGTGCCAGCAGTTACTCGATACCCCAGGGATTCACGGTCCACCTTGACACAGATACGCAGTATTTT CASSYSIPQGFTVHLDTDTQYF
TRBJ2-2 NA TRBV5-1 NA TGCGCCAGCATCAAGACAGAGAACACCGGGGAGCTGTTTTTT CASIKTENTGELFF
TRBJ1-1 NA TRBV11-1 NA TGTGCCAGCAGCTTAGTGGCAGCCATGAACACTGAAGCTTTCTTT CASSLVAAMNTEAFF
TRBJ2-7 NA TRBV5-1 TRBD2 TGCGCCAGCAGCTTGGAGGGACTAGCAGTCGACGAGCAGTACTTC CASSLEGLAVDEQYF
TRBJ1-6 NA TRBV5-6 TRBD1 TGTGCCGGCAGCGGACCGGGACAGGGCAATTCACCCCTCCACTTT CAGSGPGQGNSPLHF
TRBJ2-5 many TRBV12-3/TRBV12-4 NA TGTGCCAGCAGCTTGGTTAGGGGAGAGACCCAGTACTTC CASSLVRGETQYF
TRBJ1-2 many TRBV27 TRBD1 TGTGCCAGCAGGCATACAGGGGTGCATGGCTACACCTTC CASRHTGVHGYTF
TRBJ2-7 few TRBV5-1 TRBD1 TGCGCCAGCACCTCGAGCCCGGGACAGGGCTACGAGCAGTACTTC CASTSSPGQGYEQYF
TRBJ2-7 few TRBV7-9 NA TGTGCCAGCCTATTCACCTCCGGGACACTTCCTTACGAGCAGTACTTC CASLFTSGTLPYEQYF
TRBJ2-7 many TRBV28 TRBD2 TGTGCCAGCAGCCGTAGCGGGATCTCGTCCTACGAGCAGTACTTC CASSRSGISSYEQYF
TRBJ2-6 NA TRBV10-2 TRBD2 TGCGCCAGCAGTGAACAAGCGGGAGCTGGGGCCAACGTCCTGACTTTC CASSEQAGAGANVLTF
TRBJ2-1 NA TRBV28 TRBD1 TGTGCCAGCAGCCCTGACAGGGTCCGACAGTTCTTC CASSPDRVRQFF
TRBJ2-4 NA TRBV6-1 NA TGTGCCAGCAGTGAAATGGAGGCATTAAACATTCAGTACTTC CASSEMEALNIQYF
TRBJ1-1 many TRBV13 NA TGTGCCAGCAGCTTAGTTGGTGAAGCTTTCTTT CASSLVGEAFF
TRBJ2-7 NA TRBV7-2 NA TGTGCCAGCAGCCAAGGAATGTTCTACGAGCAGTACTTC CASSQGMFYEQYF